Listed below are T cell receptor beta chains from one sample, sequenced in a study of technical replicates of blood from several donors. Sequencing was performed with immunoSEQ multiplex PCR; in TCRdb, only in-frame clones are kept and a portion is missing. The data contain roughly 71,000 clones, roughly 94% of them seen just once; the ten biggest clones take up 0.3% to 0.5%. Source material: T cells isolated from PBMCs. The receptors were gathered from a human donor in good health. Both conserved end residues are part of each CDR3. Clone size is given for some rows only: seen once, a few or many times, or a class if the clone is expanded.

abundance,v_gene,j_gene,CDR3aa
-,TRBV7-9,TRBJ1-2,CASSLSGSYGYTF
-,TRBV6-5,TRBJ2-3,CASNPPGLVTDTQYF
few,TRBV6-5,TRBJ1-5,CASRKQGPSNQPQHF
-,TRBV6-1,TRBJ1-5,CASRPWGLGNQPQHF
-,TRBV6-5,TRBJ1-1,CASSYSGATEAFF
-,TRBV18,TRBJ1-4,CASSPPANEKLFF
-,TRBV28,TRBJ1-4,CASSPPQGQVSNEKLFF
-,TRBV6-1,TRBJ1-1,CASSPTTFGEAFF
-,TRBV5-1,TRBJ2-5,CASSLDRVRETQYF
-,TRBV29-1,TRBJ1-1,CSVVVSTMNTEAFF
-,TRBV18,TRBJ2-7,CASSVWEQADEQYF
-,TRBV11-1,TRBJ1-2,CASSLRGQRYTF
-,TRBV4-1,TRBJ2-1,CASSQRLAESNEQFF
-,TRBV6-5,TRBJ1-3,CASQGSGNTIYF
-,TRBV27,TRBJ1-2,CASRPFRDSYGYTF
-,TRBV4-1,TRBJ2-7,CASSQVPGGVYWYEQYF
-,TRBV13,TRBJ1-1,CASSLDFGAENTEAFF
-,TRBV9,TRBJ2-1,CAGSASGEQFF
-,TRBV10-3,TRBJ2-7,CAISQTSGRAHSYEQYF
-,TRBV4-2,TRBJ1-1,CASSHGGGTEAFF
-,TRBV19,TRBJ1-3,CASSMVGWGPSGNTIYF
-,TRBV18,TRBJ2-7,CASAWGQSYDEQYF
-,TRBV9,TRBJ1-4,CASSVRGLSEKLFF
-,TRBV7-2,TRBJ1-2,CASSLNTAFYGYTF
once,TRBV11-2,TRBJ2-2,CASSLLAGWTGELFF
-,TRBV29-1,TRBJ1-3,CSVEGTNGNTIYF
once,TRBV5-1,TRBJ1-5,CASSITGGNQPQHF
once,TRBV11-2,TRBJ2-1,CASSLLAGGYTEQFF
-,TRBV9,TRBJ2-2,CASSFSGRAITGELFF
-,TRBV30,TRBJ2-5,CAWSVGGETQYF
-,TRBV10-3,TRBJ2-2,CAATPGQPNTGELFF
-,TRBV28,TRBJ2-3,CASSVLRGSPSTDTQYF
-,TRBV6-6,TRBJ1-5,CASSGTAKNQPQHF
-,TRBV15,TRBJ1-2,CATSRYKPPVMATANYGYTF
once,TRBV18,TRBJ2-1,CASSPPLAGSGNEQFF
-,TRBV27,TRBJ2-7,CASSPSLGGRTYEQYF
-,TRBV11-3,TRBJ1-1,CASSPPGGTEAFF
-,TRBV6-5,TRBJ1-2,CASGQFSRQNYGYTF
-,TRBV15,TRBJ2-1,CATSRFWTGGILRQFF
-,TRBV11-2,TRBJ2-7,CASSFRTGFHEQYF
-,TRBV10-3,TRBJ1-1,CAIRDSKHNTEAFF
-,TRBV6-5,TRBJ1-1,CASRTGRNTEAFF
-,TRBV27,TRBJ1-5,CASSLQTGDQPQHF
-,TRBV4-2,TRBJ1-5,CASSQGRNQPQHF
-,TRBV6-1,TRBJ2-3,CASSVSRDTDTQYF
-,TRBV27,TRBJ2-7,CASSLKAGTYEQYF
-,TRBV4-1,TRBJ1-2,CASSLGQGEVRGYTF
-,TRBV18,TRBJ1-1,CASRPGQGGTEAFF
-,TRBV4-2,TRBJ2-3,CASSPIEAGRSDTQYF
-,TRBV28,TRBJ1-2,CASTPWEGNYGYTF
-,TRBV7-9,TRBJ1-2,CASSSDWTGTVYGYTF
-,TRBV4-1,TRBJ2-7,CASSQEPSASINIYEQYF
-,TRBV27,TRBJ2-1,CASSLSGKGNEQFF
once,TRBV28,TRBJ1-1,CASRPGGGTEAFF
-,TRBV5-1,TRBJ2-3,CASSSISGYDTQYF
-,TRBV18,TRBJ1-1,CASSRVGAANTEAFF
-,TRBV4-1,TRBJ2-2,CASSQLENRELFF
-,TRBV5-5,TRBJ1-2,CASSFQGSGYTF
-,TRBV9,TRBJ1-2,CASSVDGGGYGYTF